The entry below describes one T cell receptor (beta chain). Its antigen is still unknown. CDR1 SQVTM and CDR2 ANQGSEA come from the germline V gene. This CDR3 region has 14 residues. Trimming removed 6 bases from V and 0 bases from J, with 14 bases in between. Expressed TCRB transcripts were sequenced after all isolated RNA was converted to cDNA. The table came from immunoSEQ multiplex PCR; TCRdb's copy has only in-frame clones and leaves some out. This sample yields 25,000 to 30,000 clones, of which 65% are seen a single time; 2% to 2.5% belongs to the top ten. The entry originates in a study of beta chain features in type 1 diabetes. Whole-study results and caveats: In all four CD4+ subsets, TCRB CDR3 length was significantly, moderately reduced in type 1 diabetes. Insertions were fewer and deletions more numerous at VDJ junctions in type 1 diabetes patients. Sampled from patients, naive, central memory and Treg TCRB repertoires appeared more similar than those sampled from healthy donors.

Sorting of CD4+ naive, central memory, regulatory and stem cell-like memory cells was performed via CD45RO/CCR7/CD25/CD127/CD95/CD27. The specimen was Tregs from blood. The receptor's source is a young woman with type 1 diabetes. This sequence joins TRBV29-1 and TRBJ1-1; a possible D gene is TRBD1 (6 bases). The CDR3 DNA reads as TGCAGCGTGGGGCATGACAGGTTGAACACTGAAGCTTTCTTT. Residues: CSVGHDRLNTEAFF.